Below, 22 T cell receptor beta chains from the same sample are listed, as sequenced in a study of post-analysis software for immune sequencing data. Study findings and constraints: A few TRBV segments appeared more often in patients than in controls, and TRBV5-6, TRBV5-1 and TRBV20-1 were among these.

Unique molecular identifiers featured in each of the TCR beta cDNA libraries. TCRdb analysed the PCR reads with MiXCR anew, one entry per CDR3 protein. The table has about 760,000 distinct CDR3 sequences, 25% to 30% seen once. No antigen has been identified for these receptors. Sequenced sample: blood. The receptors originated from a girl between 5 and 17 years old with multiple sclerosis.

A few counts support this clonotype. The chain employs TRBV29-1 and TRBJ2-1; either TRBD1 or TRBD2 may fit D (5 bases each). Trimming shortened V by 7 bases and J by 9 bases, and 10 bases separated the two germline ends. The germline V gene has CDR1 SQVTM and CDR2 ANQGSEA. CDR3 length: 10 amino acids. The CDR3 sequence is CSAGRPEQFF. The CDR3 DNA reads TGCAGCGCGGGGCGTCCTGAGCAGTTCTTC.

Only one count was recorded for this clonotype. The rearrangement links TRBV6-5 to TRBJ2-7, with TRBD2 matching over 13 bases. Germline V gene sequence: CDR1 MNHEY, CDR2 SVGAGI. The CDR3 sequence is 14 residues long. Trimming removed 6 bases from V and 7 bases from J; junction bases left unmatched: 6. DNA for the CDR3: TGTGCCAGCAGCTCCGGGACTAGCGGGAAAGAGCAGTACTTC. It translates to CASSSGTSGKEQYF.

This clonotype occurred many times. The chain couples TRBV6-2 or TRBV6-3 to TRBJ2-1; TRBD2 matches at 9 bases. The V gene's germline CDR1 is MNHEY and CDR2 SVGEGT. The CDR3 covers 15 residues. The V segment lost 2 bases and the J segment 5 bases; nucleotides outside the gene matches: 4. CDR3 coding DNA: TGTGCCAGCAGTTACGCGGCGGGAGGGGACAATGAGCAGTTCTTC. Translation: CASSYAAGGDNEQFF.

This rearrangement joins TRBV20-1 to TRBJ2-5; either TRBD1 or TRBD2 may supply D (5 bases each). The germline V gene has CDR1 DFQATT and CDR2 SNEGSKA (reference sequence). The CDR3 loop spans 15 amino acids. CDR3 sequence: CSAQASGPSQETQYF. The CDR3 nucleotides are TGCAGCGCTCAAGCCTCGGGGCCTAGTCAAGAGACCCAGTACTTC.

Worth noting for this clonotype: One junction end does not reproduce the germline sequence, and a read error may be involved. The genes are TRBV5-1 and TRBJ2-1; 9 positions match TRBD2. CDR1 is SGHRS, CDR2 YFSETQ, per germline. The CDR3 contains 15 residues. The CDR3 nucleotides are TGCGCCAGCAGCTTGCCAGCGGGAGGATACAATGGGCAGTTCTTC. Translated, it gives CASSLPAGGYNGQFF.

This chain links TRBV11-2 with TRBJ2-1; D may be TRBD2 (6 bases). V lost 11 bases and J lost 7, with 12 bases in between. The CDR3 has 11 amino acids. The germline CDR1 and CDR2 sequences are SGHAT and FQNNGV. CDR3: CAAVGGNEQFF. DNA of the CDR3: TGTGCCGCAGTGGGAGGTAATGAGCAGTTCTTC.

This clonotype has only a few counts. This chain joins TRBV14 and TRBJ1-6; D may be TRBD1 (6 bases). The V end lost 6 bases, the J end lost 7 bases, and 13 bases lay between the germline ends. CDR1 SGHDN and CDR2 FVKESK come from the germline V gene. CDR3 length: 14 residues. In DNA, the CDR3 is TGTGCCAGCAGTCCTACAGGGAGGAATTCACCCCTCCACTTT. Amino acid sequence: CASSPTGRNSPLHF.

The chain recombines TRBV6-5 with TRBJ2-1; 8 nucleotides match TRBD1. This CDR3 is 14 amino acids long. The junction had 5 bases not matched to a gene; V was cut back by 0 bases and J by 10 bases. Germline CDR1 MNHEY, CDR2 SVGAGI. Here the CDR3 DNA reads TGTGCCAGCAGTTACTCGCGCCGGGACAGGGAGCAGTTCTTC. It yields the protein CASSYSRRDREQFF.

This clonotype was detected a few times. V is TRBV20-1 and J is TRBJ2-1, with D tentatively TRBD2 (5 bases). The CDR3 is 13 amino acids. CDR1 is DFQATT and CDR2 is SNEGSKA in the germline V gene (reference sequence). Trimming took off 5 bases at V and 9 bases at J, with 17 bases between the two ends. In DNA, the CDR3 is TGCAGTGCTCATCGGACCCCGGCGGGTGAGCAGTTCTTC. Translating it yields CSAHRTPAGEQFF.

The chain recombines TRBV24-1 with TRBJ2-7, with unresolved D. Trimming pared 9 bases from V and 2 bases from J, leaving 10 bases between. This CDR3 contains 12 residues. CDR1 is KGHDR, CDR2 SFDVKD, per germline. The CDR3 DNA is TGTGCCACCCGCTCGGCGACCTACGAGCAGTACTTC. This codes for CATRSATYEQYF.

This chain uses TRBV29-1 with TRBJ1-2, with no clear D. Trimming took off 3 bases at V and 0 bases at J, with 5 bases between the two ends. Germline CDR1 and CDR2: SQVTM and ANQGSEA. The CDR3 length is 12 residues. CDR3 nucleotides: TGCAGCGTTGAGCAGTCTAACTATGGCTACACCTTC. Translating it yields CSVEQSNYGYTF.

This clonotype was picked up a small number of times. The chain is built from TRBV6-2 or TRBV6-3 and TRBJ1-2; 8 bases align to TRBD1. CDR3 length: 12 amino acids. J gave up 5 bases and V 6 bases, and 2 bases lay outside the gene matches. Germline V gene lookup returns CDR1 MNHEY and CDR2 SVGEGT. CDR3 in DNA: TGTGCCAGCAGCGACAGGGGATATGGCTACACCTTC. Translated: CASSDRGYGYTF.

This clonotype was detected only a few times. The V gene is TRBV27, the J gene TRBJ2-7; D is unresolved. The CDR3 is 14 residues long. Trimming stripped 5 bases from V and 2 bases from J, with 13 bases between. CDR1 is MNHEY, CDR2 SMNVEV, per germline (reference sequence). CDR3 coding DNA: TGTGCCAGCAGTCTTAAAGGAGTCCCCTACGAGCAGTACTTC. Its translation is CASSLKGVPYEQYF.

In this sample, this clonotype turned up a few times. The chain combines TRBV27 with TRBJ2-6; D possibly matches TRBD1 or TRBD2 (5 bases each). CDR3 length: 15 amino acids. Trimming took off 7 bases at V and 2 bases at J, with 12 bases between the two ends. Germline CDR1 is MNHEY and CDR2 is SMNVEV (reference sequence). In DNA form, the CDR3 reads TGTGCCAGCAAGGGGTTGGGAGCTGGGGCCAACGTCCTGACTTTC. Its translation: CASKGLGAGANVLTF. Full variable domain (rest looked up from reference TRBV27 and TRBJ2-6): EAQVTQNPRYLITVTGKKLTVTCSQNMNHEYMSWYRQDPGLGLRQIYYSMNVEVTDKGDVPEGYKVSRKEKRNFPLILESPSPNQTSLYFCASKGLGAGANVLTFGAGSRLTVL.

The J gene is TRBJ2-4, the V gene TRBV12-3 or TRBV12-4, with TRBD1 as a possible D gene (6 bases). The germline V and J ends were trimmed by 6 bases and 4 bases, with 13 bases remaining between them. The CDR3 runs 14 residues. CDR3 sequence (DNA): TGTGCCAGCAGCTACGGACAGACTAAAAACATTCAGTACTTC. It codes for CASSYGQTKNIQYF.

This clonotype was recorded a few times. The chain links TRBV7-2 to TRBJ1-2; D is possibly TRBD1 (5 bases). This CDR3 comprises 15 residues. V gave up 1 base and J gave up 8 bases, with 17 bases separating them. Germline CDR1 is SGHTA and CDR2 is FQGNSA. The CDR3 region is CASSLVGTPTGGYTF. The CDR3 DNA sequence: TGTGCCAGCAGCTTAGTTGGGACTCCTACGGGAGGCTACACCTTC. Based on the CDR3 plus reference TRBV7-2 and TRBJ1-2, the full variable domain is GAGVSQSPSNKVTEKGKDVELRCDPISGHTALYWYRQSLGQGLEFLIYFQGNSAPDKSGLPSDRFSAERTGGSVSTLTIQRTQQEDSAVYLCASSLVGTPTGGYTFGSGTRLTVV.

This chain joins TRBV7-9 and TRBJ2-7; D is uncertain. CDR1 and CDR2 (germline): SEHNR, FQNEAQ (reference sequence). The V end lost 6 bases, the J end lost 6 bases, and 15 bases lay between the germline ends. The CDR3 contains 13 residues. In nucleotides, the CDR3 is TGTGCCAGCAGGCGCGATCCCCCGGGCGAGCAGTACTTC. Translation gives CASRRDPPGEQYF.

The chain employs TRBV6-2 or TRBV6-3 and TRBJ2-5; D is undetermined. Deletions cut 2 bases from V and 1 base from J, with 8 bases between. The CDR3 has 14 amino acids. Germline V gene sequence: CDR1 MNHEY, CDR2 SVGEGT. CDR3 DNA sequence: TGTGCCAGCAGTTACCTGGCCCCCCAAGAGACCCAGTACTTC. Protein: CASSYLAPQETQYF.

This clonotype was seen more than once but under ten times. The genes are TRBV5-1 and TRBJ2-1; TRBD2 might be the D (6 bases). The better agreement between TRBJ2-7 and the DNA end casts doubt on the J call. The CDR3 length is 14 residues. Germline assignment: CDR1 SGHRS and CDR2 YFSETQ. The CDR3 loop is CASSWSGSYNEQYF. The CDR3 DNA is TGCGCCAGCAGCTGGAGCGGGTCCTACAATGAGCAGTACTTC.

The chain combines TRBV24-1 with TRBJ1-2; no reliable D call. V lost 3 bases to trimming and J lost 1 base, with 8 bases between them. This CDR3 has 14 residues. The germline gives CDR1 KGHDR, CDR2 SFDVKD. The chain's CDR3 is CATSDHSDNYGYTF. The DNA of the CDR3 is TGTGCCACCAGTGATCACAGCGATAACTATGGCTACACCTTC.

This rearrangement joins TRBV4-1 to TRBJ1-2, with no clear D. The CDR3 runs to 12 residues. Germline V lookup: CDR1 MGHRA, CDR2 YSYEKL. The germline V and J ends were trimmed by 3 bases and 5 bases, with 7 bases remaining between them. The CDR3 DNA follows: TGCGCCAGCAGCCATGGTGTTTATGGCTACACCTTC. It specifies CASSHGVYGYTF.

This clonotype has just one count. The genes are TRBV28 and TRBJ1-5; no clear D. The CDR3 extends over 14 amino acids. The V end was cut by 5 bases, the J end by 4 bases, with 12 bases between. Germline assignment: CDR1 MDHEN and CDR2 SYDVKM. In DNA, the CDR3 is TGTGCCAGCAGTCCATTAGAGGGAAATCAGCCCCAGCATTTT. This gives the protein CASSPLEGNQPQHF.